The 32 T cell receptor beta chains below were found in one sample sequenced in a study of T cell changes during pregnancy in multiple sclerosis. This table comes from immunoSEQ multiplex PCR, and its TCRdb copy is limited to in-frame clones, with some not included. The sample yields approximately 71,000 clones, about nine tenths seen once. Sequences were derived from peripheral blood, sampled in the second trimester of pregnancy. The receptors here all came from a female donor with multiple sclerosis, enrolled in a pregnancy study.

The chain has TRBV11-2 and TRBJ2-1; perhaps TRBD1 as D (5 bases). CDR3 length equals 16 residues. The germline CDR1 and CDR2 sequences are SGHAT and FQNNGV. Trimming shortened V by 0 bases and J by 0 bases, and 9 bases separated the two germline ends. This CDR3 is CASSLDFDSSYNEQFF. The CDR3 nucleotides read TGTGCCAGCAGCTTAGATTTTGACAGCTCCTACAATGAGCAGTTCTTC.

CDR3 in DNA: TGTGCCAGCAGCTGGGGAGACACCCCTAACTATGGCTACACCTTC. Residues: CASSWGDTPNYGYTF. V and J are TRBV5-6 and TRBJ1-2; D is uncertain. V dropped 3 bases and J dropped 0 bases, with 12 bases sitting between them. There are 15 residues in the CDR3. The germline V gene has CDR1 SGHDT and CDR2 YYEEEE.

The chain links TRBV2 to TRBJ2-1, with 12 bases lining up with TRBD2. Germline V gives CDR1 SNHLY, CDR2 FYNNEI. The CDR3 has 15 residues. V lost 6 bases, J lost 7 bases, and 7 bases stayed unmatched. As DNA, the CDR3 is TGTGCCAGCAGGAAGACTAGCGGGAGTGAAAATGAGCAGTTCTTC. Translated, it gives CASRKTSGSENEQFF.

The chain recombines TRBV2 with TRBJ1-5; D gene ambiguous. This CDR3 has 15 residues. V lost 7 bases to trimming and J lost 1 base, with 14 bases between them. Germline V gene data show CDR1 as SNHLY and CDR2 as FYNNEI. The CDR3 DNA follows: TGTGCCAGCAAGAAAGAGGAGAAAAGCAATCAGCCCCAGCATTTT. It is translated as CASKKEEKSNQPQHF.

The chain carries TRBV7-9 and TRBJ1-6; a possible D gene is TRBD1 (5 bases). CDR3 length: 16 residues. V gave up 1 base and J gave up 10 bases, with 17 bases separating them. Germline CDR1 is SEHNR and CDR2 is FQNEAQ (reference sequence). CDR3 residues: CASSLGGEPGKSPLHF. The CDR3, as DNA: TGTGCCAGCAGCTTAGGGGGGGAGCCGGGAAAGTCACCCCTCCACTTT.

The chain uses TRBV11-3 and TRBJ1-4; 7 bases match TRBD1. The CDR3 extends over 15 amino acids. Per germline, CDR1 SGHNT and CDR2 YENEEA. V shed 5 bases and J 0 bases; nucleotides not matched to a gene: 3. The CDR3 DNA sequence: TGTGCCAGCAGCCAGGGGGGTCCAACTAATGAAAAACTGTTTTTT. As protein: CASSQGGPTNEKLFF.

The rearrangement uses TRBV7-8 and TRBJ2-3, with D possibly TRBD2 on 5 matching bases. V gave up 5 bases and J gave up 4 bases, with 10 bases separating them. Looked up from germline, CDR1 is SGHVS and CDR2 is FQNEAQ. The CDR3 covers 13 residues. CDR3 DNA: TGTGCCAGCAGCGTTAGACTACCAGATACGCAGTATTTT. As protein: CASSVRLPDTQYF.

The chain employs TRBV18 and TRBJ1-1, with 7 bases matching TRBD1. V was clipped by 3 bases and J by 4 bases; unmatched bases: 2. CDR3 length: 13 residues. Germline CDR1 reads KGHSH; CDR2 reads LQKENI. The CDR3: CASSPQGVTEAFF. DNA for the CDR3: TGTGCCAGCTCACCTCAGGGGGTCACTGAAGCTTTCTTT. The full variable domain, in which reference TRBV18 and TRBJ1-1 provide the parts outside the CDR3, is NAGVMQNPRHLVRRRGQEARLRCSPMKGHSHVYWYRQLPEEGLKFMVYLQKENIIDESGMPKERFSAEFPKEGPSILRIQQVVRGDSAAYFCASSPQGVTEAFFGQGTRLTVV.

The rearrangement joins TRBV10-3 to TRBJ1-1, with 7 bases identical to TRBD1. Looked up from germline, CDR1 is ENHRY and CDR2 is SYGVKD. The CDR3 covers 17 residues. After removal of 10 bases from V and 3 bases from J, the junction contained 20 bases not matched to a gene. DNA of the CDR3: TGTGCCACAACTTATTACAGGGGTGTCGGATTGGACACTGAAGCTTTCTTT. Translated: CATTYYRGVGLDTEAFF.

This chain uses TRBV9 with TRBJ2-7, with TRBD1 identical over 11 bases. The CDR3 is 17 amino acids. J lost 4 bases, V lost 4 bases, and 13 bases had no gene match. The V gene's germline CDR1 is SGDLS and CDR2 YYNGEE. The CDR3 protein is CASSPPGGTGGPYEQYF. The CDR3 coding sequence is TGTGCCAGCAGCCCTCCAGGGGGGACAGGGGGGCCATACGAGCAGTACTTC.

There are a few counts of this clone. The V call is TRBV2, the J call TRBJ1-2; D is possibly TRBD1 (6 bases). V was shortened by 6 bases and J by 6 bases, with 17 bases between the two germline ends. This CDR3 is 14 amino acids long. Germline-derived CDR1 and CDR2 are SNHLY and FYNNEI. CDR3 nucleotides: TGTGCCAGCAGCCCCATGGGACAACGGAATGGCTACACCTTC. It is translated as CASSPMGQRNGYTF.

The rearrangement joins TRBV5-1 to TRBJ1-6; weak D call: TRBD1 (6 bases). This CDR3 region has 17 residues. Trimming cost V 3 bases and J 4 bases, with 17 bases left between them. Germline lookup yields CDR1 SGHRS and CDR2 YFSETQ. This chain's CDR3 is CASSYADRQLYNSPLHF. The CDR3 DNA reads as TGCGCCAGCAGCTATGCGGACAGACAGTTATATAATTCACCCCTCCACTTT.

This rearrangement joins TRBV7-9 to TRBJ1-1; TRBD1 is a possible D gene (6 bases). The germline gives CDR1 SEHNR, CDR2 FQNEAQ (reference sequence). CDR3 length equals 13 residues. Trimming pared 1 base from V and 4 bases from J, leaving 7 bases between. The CDR3 coding sequence is TGTGCCAGCAGCTTAGAAGGGGGCACTGAAGCTTTCTTT. Its translation: CASSLEGGTEAFF.

The chain carries TRBV5-1 and TRBJ1-3; a possible D gene is TRBD1 (6 bases). Trimming cost V 3 bases and J 2 bases, with 9 bases left between them. Looked up from germline, CDR1 is SGHRS and CDR2 is YFSETQ. This CDR3 spans 14 amino acids. The CDR3 bases are TGCGCCAGCAGCTCGCAGGGGCCTGGAAACACCATATATTTT. Translating it yields CASSSQGPGNTIYF.

V usage is TRBV28 and J usage is TRBJ1-4; 12 positions agree with TRBD1. Germline loops: CDR1 MDHEN, CDR2 SYDVKM. The CDR3 totals 17 residues. Losses at the gene ends were 6 bases for V and 6 bases for J; bases not matched to a gene: 11. This chain's CDR3 is CASREPGQGAKDEKLFF. CDR3 DNA: TGTGCCAGCAGGGAACCGGGACAGGGGGCGAAGGATGAAAAACTGTTTTTT.

This chain connects TRBV5-4 to TRBJ1-3; perhaps TRBD1 as D (5 bases). V was cut by 0 bases and J by 0 bases, with 10 bases left in between. The length of the CDR3 is 16 residues. Per the germline V gene, CDR1 is SGHNT and CDR2 is YYREEE (reference sequence). The CDR3 sequence is CASSLGQPFSGNTIYF. The CDR3 region has the DNA TGTGCCAGCAGCTTGGGACAGCCCTTCTCTGGAAACACCATATATTTT. Complete variable domain (other parts from reference TRBV5-4 and TRBJ1-3): ETGVTQSPTHLIKTRGQQVTLRCSSQSGHNTVSWYQQALGQGPQFIFQYYREEENGRGNFPPRFSGLQFPNYSSELNVNALELDDSALYLCASSLGQPFSGNTIYFGEGSWLTVV.

The chain couples TRBV30 to TRBJ1-2, with 7 bases aligning to TRBD1. From germline, CDR1 is GTSNPN and CDR2 SVGIG (reference sequence). The CDR3 is 13 residues long. J lost 7 bases, V lost 0 bases, and 5 bases had no gene match. The CDR3 bases are TGTGCCTGGAGTGTGGAGGGGGCGACTGGCTACACCTTC. This encodes CAWSVEGATGYTF.

The J gene is TRBJ2-4, the V gene TRBV7-2, with 11 positions matching TRBD2. With V trimmed by 5 bases and J by 0 bases, 6 bases remained unmatched. Germline loops: CDR1 SGHTA, CDR2 FQGNSA. The CDR3 runs to 17 residues. Here the CDR3 reads CASSPRTSGGAKNIQYF. The CDR3 region has the DNA TGTGCCAGCAGCCCGAGAACTAGCGGGGGAGCCAAAAACATTCAGTACTTC.

The chain has TRBV28 and TRBJ2-5; 9 positions agree with TRBD1. After removal of 5 bases from V and 7 bases from J, the junction contained 14 bases not matched to a gene. The CDR3 consists of 16 residues. Germline V lookup: CDR1 MDHEN, CDR2 SYDVKM. CDR3 residues: CASSPSGGTGFGTQYF. The DNA of the CDR3 is TGTGCCAGCAGTCCTTCAGGGGGGACAGGGTTCGGGACCCAGTACTTC.

The gene calls are TRBV18 and TRBJ1-4; D unresolved. Trimming removed 3 bases from V and 6 bases from J, with 11 bases in between. Germline CDR1 KGHSH, CDR2 LQKENI. The length of the CDR3 is 14 residues. CDR3 loop: CASSPGNWDEKLFF. The CDR3 coding sequence is TGTGCCAGCTCACCGGGCAACTGGGATGAAAAACTGTTTTTT.

The chain has TRBV7-8 and TRBJ1-2; D possibly corresponds to TRBD1 (6 bases). Per the germline V gene, CDR1 is SGHVS and CDR2 is FQNEAQ. V dropped 5 bases and J dropped 4 bases, with 14 bases sitting between them. The CDR3 runs 14 residues. The CDR3 sequence is CASSIYREGYGYTF. The CDR3 DNA is TGTGCCAGCAGCATCTACAGGGAGGGCTATGGCTACACCTTC.

The chain has TRBV10-3 and TRBJ2-1; 7 bases are shared with TRBD2. This CDR3 is built from 18 residues. CDR1 and CDR2 (germline): ENHRY, SYGVKD. V shed 5 bases and J 0 bases; nucleotides not matched to a gene: 13. The CDR3 DNA reads TGTGCCATCAGTCTTCTTGGGCCTAGCGGCCCCTCCTACAATGAGCAGTTCTTC. The encoded protein is CAISLLGPSGPSYNEQFF.

This clone was recorded only once. The V and J genes are TRBV18 and TRBJ2-7, with 7 bases aligning to TRBD1. The CDR3 is made up of 13 amino acids. Germline loops: CDR1 KGHSH, CDR2 LQKENI. The ends lost 5 bases at V and 8 bases at J; junction bases unmatched: 9. The CDR3: CASSSTGTEKQYF. CDR3 coding DNA: TGTGCCAGCTCATCGACCGGGACAGAAAAGCAGTACTTC. Based on the CDR3 plus reference TRBV18 and TRBJ2-7, the full variable domain is NAGVMQNPRHLVRRRGQEARLRCSPMKGHSHVYWYRQLPEEGLKFMVYLQKENIIDESGMPKERFSAEFPKEGPSILRIQQVVRGDSAAYFCASSSTGTEKQYFGPGTRLTVT.

This sequence joins TRBV7-8 and TRBJ2-2; 11 nucleotides line up with TRBD2. Per the germline V gene, CDR1 is SGHVS and CDR2 is FQNEAQ. With 5 bases clipped from V and 1 base from J, the junction kept 6 bases outside the gene matches. The CDR3 contains 17 residues. CDR3 sequence reads: CASSPGTSGMNTGELFF. In nucleotides, the CDR3 is TGTGCCAGCAGCCCCGGGACTAGCGGAATGAACACCGGGGAGCTGTTTTTT.

The J gene is TRBJ1-3, the V gene TRBV7-8; TRBD1 might be the D (5 bases). CDR3 size: 15 residues. Germline CDR1 SGHVS, CDR2 FQNEAQ. Trimming stripped 5 bases from V and 2 bases from J, with 13 bases between. CDR3 sequence (DNA): TGTGCCAGCAGCCTTCAGGGATCAACTGGAAACACCATATATTTT. As protein: CASSLQGSTGNTIYF.

The V gene is TRBV19, the J gene TRBJ2-3, with D possibly being TRBD2 (6 bases). The germline CDR1 and CDR2 sequences are LNHDA and SQIVND (reference sequence). The CDR3 runs 15 residues. The ends were cut back, 3 bases at V and 4 bases at J, with 14 bases in the middle. CDR3 region: CASSIRLVNSDTQYF. The CDR3, as DNA: TGTGCCAGTAGTATCAGACTAGTTAACTCAGATACGCAGTATTTT.

The chain joins TRBV28 to TRBJ1-1; no clear D gene. V was trimmed by 3 bases and J by 2 bases, leaving 7 bases between them. Germline lookup yields CDR1 MDHEN and CDR2 SYDVKM. The CDR3 length is 13 residues. CDR3: CASSLGRNTEAFF. The CDR3 nucleotides read TGTGCCAGCAGTTTGGGCAGAAACACTGAAGCTTTCTTT.

The chain recombines TRBV7-8 with TRBJ1-5, with no clear D. The CDR3 runs to 17 residues. V dropped 0 bases and J dropped 0 bases, with 12 bases sitting between them. CDR1 and CDR2 from the germline V gene are SGHVS and FQNEAQ. The CDR3 region is CASSLAPQSHSNQPQHF. The CDR3, as DNA: TGTGCCAGCAGCTTAGCGCCACAGTCACATAGCAATCAGCCCCAGCATTTT.

DNA for the CDR3: TGTGCCAGCAGCGTACAGGGGGCTGGCTACAATGAGCAGTTCTTC. Translation: CASSVQGAGYNEQFF. V gene TRBV5-4 combines with J gene TRBJ2-1; TRBD1 aligns across 9 bases. The CDR3 loop spans 15 amino acids. CDR1 is SGHNT and CDR2 is YYREEE in the germline V gene (reference sequence). V dropped 4 bases and J dropped 3; count of bases not matched to a gene: 5.

The chain is built from TRBV7-3 and TRBJ2-1; tentatively, D is TRBD1 (5 bases). The germline V gene encodes CDR1 SGHTA and CDR2 FQGTGA. CDR3 length: 13 amino acids. V shed 1 base and J shed 10 bases, with 11 bases lying between them. CDR3 sequence: CASSLKGNQEQFF. CDR3 nucleotides: TGTGCCAGCAGCTTAAAGGGGAACCAGGAGCAGTTCTTC.

The chain recombines TRBV6-5 with TRBJ1-5, with TRBD1 matching 9 bases. CDR3 length: 15 residues. CDR1 and CDR2 (germline): MNHEY, SVGAGI. After removal of 4 bases from V and 3 bases from J, the junction contained 4 bases not matched to a gene. This CDR3 is CASSSGQGHNQPQHF. Written as DNA, the CDR3 is TGTGCCAGCAGTTCGGGACAGGGACACAATCAGCCCCAGCATTTT.

This sequence joins TRBV28 and TRBJ2-7; 11 nucleotides agree with TRBD2. Germline CDR1 and CDR2: MDHEN and SYDVKM. V was clipped by 6 bases and J by 6 bases; unmatched bases: 10. The CDR3 contains 15 residues. CDR3: CASSRLLAGVGEQYF. The CDR3 coding sequence is TGTGCCAGCAGCCGATTACTAGCGGGAGTAGGCGAGCAGTACTTC.